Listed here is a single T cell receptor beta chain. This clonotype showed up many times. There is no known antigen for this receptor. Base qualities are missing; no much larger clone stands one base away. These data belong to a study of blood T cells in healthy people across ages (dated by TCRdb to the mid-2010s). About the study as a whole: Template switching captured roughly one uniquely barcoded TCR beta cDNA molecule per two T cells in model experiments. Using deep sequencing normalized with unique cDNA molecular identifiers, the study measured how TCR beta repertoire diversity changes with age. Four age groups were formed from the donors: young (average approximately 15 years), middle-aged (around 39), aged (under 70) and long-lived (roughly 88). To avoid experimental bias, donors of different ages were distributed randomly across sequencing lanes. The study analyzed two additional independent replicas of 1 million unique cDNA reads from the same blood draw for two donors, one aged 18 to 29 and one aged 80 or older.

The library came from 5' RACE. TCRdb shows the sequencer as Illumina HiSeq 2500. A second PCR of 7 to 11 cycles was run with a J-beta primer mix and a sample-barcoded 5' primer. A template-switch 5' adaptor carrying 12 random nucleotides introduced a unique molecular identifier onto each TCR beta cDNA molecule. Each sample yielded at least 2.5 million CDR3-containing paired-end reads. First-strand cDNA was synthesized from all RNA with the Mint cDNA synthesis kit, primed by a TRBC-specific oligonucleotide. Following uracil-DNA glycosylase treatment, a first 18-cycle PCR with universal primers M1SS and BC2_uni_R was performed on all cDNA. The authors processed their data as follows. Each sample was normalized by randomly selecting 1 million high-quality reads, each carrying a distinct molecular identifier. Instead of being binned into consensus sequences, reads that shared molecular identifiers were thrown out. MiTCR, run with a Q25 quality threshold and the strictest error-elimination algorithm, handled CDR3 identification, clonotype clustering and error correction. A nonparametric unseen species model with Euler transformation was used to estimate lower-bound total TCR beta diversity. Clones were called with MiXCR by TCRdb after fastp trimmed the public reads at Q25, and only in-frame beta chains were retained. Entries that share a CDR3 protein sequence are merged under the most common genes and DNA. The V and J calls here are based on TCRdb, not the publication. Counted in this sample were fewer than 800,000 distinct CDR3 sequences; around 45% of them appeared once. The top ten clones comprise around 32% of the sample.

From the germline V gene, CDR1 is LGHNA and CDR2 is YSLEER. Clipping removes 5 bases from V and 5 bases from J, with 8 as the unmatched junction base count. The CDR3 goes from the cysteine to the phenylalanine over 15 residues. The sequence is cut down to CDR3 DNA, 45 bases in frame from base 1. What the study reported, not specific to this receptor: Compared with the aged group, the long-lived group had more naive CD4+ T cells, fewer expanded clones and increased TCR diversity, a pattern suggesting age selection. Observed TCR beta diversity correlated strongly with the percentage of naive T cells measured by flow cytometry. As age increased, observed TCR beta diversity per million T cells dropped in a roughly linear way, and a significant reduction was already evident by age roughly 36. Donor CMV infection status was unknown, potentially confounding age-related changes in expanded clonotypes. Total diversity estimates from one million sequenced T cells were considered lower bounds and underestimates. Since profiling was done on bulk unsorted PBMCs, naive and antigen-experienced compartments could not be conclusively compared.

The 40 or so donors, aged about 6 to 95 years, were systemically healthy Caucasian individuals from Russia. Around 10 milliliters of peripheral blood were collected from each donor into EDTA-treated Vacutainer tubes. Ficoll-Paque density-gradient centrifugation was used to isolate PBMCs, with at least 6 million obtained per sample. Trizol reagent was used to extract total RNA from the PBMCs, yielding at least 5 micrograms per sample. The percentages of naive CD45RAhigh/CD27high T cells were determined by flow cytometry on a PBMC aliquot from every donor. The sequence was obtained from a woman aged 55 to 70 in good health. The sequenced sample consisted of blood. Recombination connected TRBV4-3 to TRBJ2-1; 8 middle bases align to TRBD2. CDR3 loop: CASSISLAVDNEQFF. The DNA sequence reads TGCGCCAGCAGCATATCACTAGCGGTAGACAATGAGCAGTTCTTC.